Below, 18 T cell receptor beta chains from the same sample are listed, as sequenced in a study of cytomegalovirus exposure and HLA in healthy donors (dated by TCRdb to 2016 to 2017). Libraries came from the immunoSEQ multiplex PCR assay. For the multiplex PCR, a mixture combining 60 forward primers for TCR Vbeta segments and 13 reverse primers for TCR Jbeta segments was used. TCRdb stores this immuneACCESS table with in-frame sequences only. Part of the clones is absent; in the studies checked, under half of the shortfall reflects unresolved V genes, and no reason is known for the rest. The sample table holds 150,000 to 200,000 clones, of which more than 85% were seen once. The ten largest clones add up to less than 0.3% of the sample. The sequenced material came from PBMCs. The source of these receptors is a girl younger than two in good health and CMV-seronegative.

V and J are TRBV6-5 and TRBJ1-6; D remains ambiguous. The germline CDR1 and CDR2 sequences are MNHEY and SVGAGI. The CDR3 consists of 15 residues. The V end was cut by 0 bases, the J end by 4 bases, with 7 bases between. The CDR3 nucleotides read TGTGCCAGCAGTTACTCCCCCAGATATAATTCACCCCTCCACTTT. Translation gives CASSYSPRYNSPLHF.

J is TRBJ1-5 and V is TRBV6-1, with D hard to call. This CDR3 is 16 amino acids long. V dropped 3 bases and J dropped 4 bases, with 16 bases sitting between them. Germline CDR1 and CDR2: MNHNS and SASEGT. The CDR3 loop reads CASSDLTALRNQPQHF. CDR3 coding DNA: TGTGCCAGCAGTGACTTAACAGCCCTCAGGAATCAGCCCCAGCATTTT.

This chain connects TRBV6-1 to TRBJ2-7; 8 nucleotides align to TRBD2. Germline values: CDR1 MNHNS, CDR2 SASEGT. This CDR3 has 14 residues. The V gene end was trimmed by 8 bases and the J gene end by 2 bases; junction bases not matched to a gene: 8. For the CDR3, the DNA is TGTGCCAGCCGGGGAGCGGGAGAGACCTACGAGCAGTACTTC. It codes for CASRGAGETYEQYF.

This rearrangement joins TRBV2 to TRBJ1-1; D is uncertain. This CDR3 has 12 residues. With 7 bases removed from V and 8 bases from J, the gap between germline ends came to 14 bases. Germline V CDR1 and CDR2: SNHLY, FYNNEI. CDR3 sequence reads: CASNVGAREAFF. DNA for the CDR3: TGTGCCAGCAATGTGGGAGCCCGAGAAGCTTTCTTT.

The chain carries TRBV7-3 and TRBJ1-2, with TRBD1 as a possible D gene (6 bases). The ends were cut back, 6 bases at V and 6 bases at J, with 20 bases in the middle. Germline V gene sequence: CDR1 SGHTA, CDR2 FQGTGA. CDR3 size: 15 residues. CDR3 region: CASRLDPRGSNGYTF. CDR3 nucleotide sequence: TGTGCCAGCAGACTAGACCCGAGGGGGAGTAATGGCTACACCTTC.

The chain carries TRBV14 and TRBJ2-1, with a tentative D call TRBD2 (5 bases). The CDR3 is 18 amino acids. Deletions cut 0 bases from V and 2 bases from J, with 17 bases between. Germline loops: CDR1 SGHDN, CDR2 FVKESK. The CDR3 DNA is TGTGCCAGCAGCCAAGATCAGGTAGGCGGGCTCGCCTACAATGAGCAGTTCTTC. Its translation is CASSQDQVGGLAYNEQFF.

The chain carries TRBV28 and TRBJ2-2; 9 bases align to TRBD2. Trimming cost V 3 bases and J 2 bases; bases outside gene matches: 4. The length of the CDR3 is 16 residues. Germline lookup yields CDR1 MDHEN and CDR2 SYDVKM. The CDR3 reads CASSLEREVNTGELFF. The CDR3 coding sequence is TGTGCCAGCAGTTTGGAGCGGGAGGTAAACACCGGGGAGCTGTTTTTT. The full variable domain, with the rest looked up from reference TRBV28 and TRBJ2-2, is DVKVTQSSRYLVKRTGEKVFLECVQDMDHENMFWYRQDPGLGLRLIYFSYDVKMKEKGDIPEGYSVSREKKERFSLILESASTNQTSMYLCASSLEREVNTGELFFGEGSRLTVL.

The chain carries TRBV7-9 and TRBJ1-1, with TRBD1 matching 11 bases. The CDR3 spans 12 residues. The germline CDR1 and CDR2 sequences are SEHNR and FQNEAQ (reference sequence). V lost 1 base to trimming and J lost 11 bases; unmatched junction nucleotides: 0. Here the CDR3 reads CASSLGDRGAFF. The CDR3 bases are TGTGCCAGCAGCTTAGGGGACAGGGGGGCTTTCTTT.

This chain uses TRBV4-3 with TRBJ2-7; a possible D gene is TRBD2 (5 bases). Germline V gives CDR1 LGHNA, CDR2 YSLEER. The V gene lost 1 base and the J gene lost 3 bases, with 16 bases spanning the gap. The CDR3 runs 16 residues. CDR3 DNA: TGCGCCAGCAGCCAAGGTAGGGCTAGAGGGAACTACGAGCAGTACTTC. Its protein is CASSQGRARGNYEQYF.

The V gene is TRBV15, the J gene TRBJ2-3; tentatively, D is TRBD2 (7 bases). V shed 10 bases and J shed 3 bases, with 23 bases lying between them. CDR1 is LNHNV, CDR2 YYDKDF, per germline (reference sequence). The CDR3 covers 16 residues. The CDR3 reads CARSLGGPDVTDTQYF. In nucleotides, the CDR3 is TGTGCCAGAAGCCTGGGGGGGCCGGATGTGACAGATACGCAGTATTTT.

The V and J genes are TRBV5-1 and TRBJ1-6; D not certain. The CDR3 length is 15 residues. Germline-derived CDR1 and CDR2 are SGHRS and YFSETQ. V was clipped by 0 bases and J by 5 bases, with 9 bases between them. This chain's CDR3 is CASSLGLLDNSPLHF. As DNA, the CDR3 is TGCGCCAGCAGCTTGGGACTTTTGGATAATTCACCCCTCCACTTT. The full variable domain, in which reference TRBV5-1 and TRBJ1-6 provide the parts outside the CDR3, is KAGVTQTPRYLIKTRGQQVTLSCSPISGHRSVSWYQQTPGQGLQFLFEYFSETQRNKGNFPGRFSGRQFSNSRSEMNVSTLELGDSALYLCASSLGLLDNSPLHFGNGTRLTVT.

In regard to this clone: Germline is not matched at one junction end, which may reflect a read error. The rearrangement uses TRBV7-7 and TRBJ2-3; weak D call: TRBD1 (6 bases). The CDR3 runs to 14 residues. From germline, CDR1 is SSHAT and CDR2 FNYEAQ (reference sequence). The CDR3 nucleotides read TGTGCTAGCAGCTTAGGACAGCTCACAGATACGCAGTATTTT. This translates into CASSLGQLTDTQYF.

The CDR3 DNA sequence: TGTGCCTGGAGTGCATGGGGGCTGGGAAACACCATATATTTT. It specifies CAWSAWGLGNTIYF. The V gene is TRBV30, the J gene TRBJ1-3; D perhaps matches TRBD1 (6 bases). This CDR3 contains 14 residues. The germline V gene has CDR1 GTSNPN and CDR2 SVGIG (reference sequence). V lost 1 base to trimming and J lost 4 bases, with 11 bases between them.

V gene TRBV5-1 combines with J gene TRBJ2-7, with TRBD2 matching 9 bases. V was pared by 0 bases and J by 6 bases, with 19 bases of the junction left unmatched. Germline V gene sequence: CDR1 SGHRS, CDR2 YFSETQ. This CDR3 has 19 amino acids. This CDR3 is CASSLEASGTPFISGEQYF. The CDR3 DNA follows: TGCGCCAGCAGCTTGGAGGCTAGCGGGACTCCGTTCATTTCGGGCGAGCAGTACTTC. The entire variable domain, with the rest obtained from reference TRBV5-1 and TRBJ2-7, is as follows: KAGVTQTPRYLIKTRGQQVTLSCSPISGHRSVSWYQQTPGQGLQFLFEYFSETQRNKGNFPGRFSGRQFSNSRSEMNVSTLELGDSALYLCASSLEASGTPFISGEQYFGPGTRLTVT.

The CDR3 sequence is CASRGSDTTLGRETQYF. DNA of the CDR3: TGTGCCAGCCGGGGGTCTGACACAACGTTAGGGCGAGAGACCCAGTACTTC. The rearrangement joins TRBV5-4 to TRBJ2-5, with D perhaps matching TRBD2 (6 bases). Looked up from germline, CDR1 is SGHNT and CDR2 is YYREEE (reference sequence). V lost 7 bases and J 4 bases, leaving 26 bases between the germline ends. This CDR3 is built from 17 residues. The entire variable domain, with the rest obtained from reference TRBV5-4 and TRBJ2-5, is as follows: ETGVTQSPTHLIKTRGQQVTLRCSSQSGHNTVSWYQQALGQGPQFIFQYYREEENGRGNFPPRFSGLQFPNYSSELNVNALELDDSALYLCASRGSDTTLGRETQYFGPGTRLLVL.

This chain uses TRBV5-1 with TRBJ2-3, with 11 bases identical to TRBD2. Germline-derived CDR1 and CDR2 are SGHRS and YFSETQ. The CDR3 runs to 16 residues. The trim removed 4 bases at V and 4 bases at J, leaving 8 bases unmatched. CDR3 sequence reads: CASSPRLAGSPDTQYF. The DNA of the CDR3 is TGCGCCAGCAGCCCAAGACTAGCGGGGTCTCCAGATACGCAGTATTTT.

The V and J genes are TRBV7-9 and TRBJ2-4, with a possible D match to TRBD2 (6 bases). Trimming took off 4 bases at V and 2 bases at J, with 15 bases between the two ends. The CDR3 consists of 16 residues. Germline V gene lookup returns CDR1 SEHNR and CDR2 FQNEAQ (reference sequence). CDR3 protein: CASSSEVGLPKNIQYF. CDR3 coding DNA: TGTGCCAGCAGCTCAGAAGTAGGACTACCCAAAAACATTCAGTACTTC.

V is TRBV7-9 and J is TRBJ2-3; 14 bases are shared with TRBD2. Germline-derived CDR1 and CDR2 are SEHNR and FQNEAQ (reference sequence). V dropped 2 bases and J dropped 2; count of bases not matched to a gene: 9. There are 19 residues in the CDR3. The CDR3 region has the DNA TGTGCCAGCAGCTTAACCCGGACTAGCGGGAGGCCCATCACAGATACGCAGTATTTT. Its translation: CASSLTRTSGRPITDTQYF.